The T cell receptor beta chain described here comes from a study of cytotoxic CD8 clonotypes in ibrutinib-treated CLL. Overall study context: The patient breakdown showed around 10 relapsed/refractory and approximately 15 treatment-naive cases, with some 18 IGHV unmutated. Samples had a mean of roughly 280,000 productive templates and around 89,000 productive rearrangements.

Concerning this clone: What it binds is unknown.

Germline V lookup: CDR1 SGHRS, CDR2 YFSETQ. V was pared by 0 bases and J by 0 bases, with 9 bases between. The CDR3 has 15 amino acids. General study findings and limits: Collection times varied between progressing and sustained-remission patients.

Assay: immunoSEQ multiplex PCR; the TCRdb copy retains only in-frame clones and omits some. This table holds 20,000 to 30,000 clones, about 70% found once. The sequences come from PBMCs, collected after 24 months of ibrutinib treatment. The chain employs TRBV5-1 and TRBJ1-1, with D unresolved. The source of this sequence is a human donor with chronic lymphocytic leukemia. The CDR3: CASSLGLGMNTEAFF. The CDR3 region has the DNA TGCGCCAGCAGCTTGGGACTGGGGATGAACACTGAAGCTTTCTTT. The variable domain in full, completed from reference TRBV5-1 and TRBJ1-1, reads KAGVTQTPRYLIKTRGQQVTLSCSPISGHRSVSWYQQTPGQGLQFLFEYFSETQRNKGNFPGRFSGRQFSNSRSEMNVSTLELGDSALYLCASSLGLGMNTEAFFGQGTRLTVV.